These T cell receptor beta chains were read from a single sample in a study of blood T cell repertoires in COVID-19. Here immunoSEQ multiplex PCR was the method, and the copy in TCRdb shows in-frame clones only, minus some. The data hold some 89,000 clones, with roughly 84% observed a single time. Material for sequencing was peripheral blood. Source of these receptors: a man between 65 and 85 years old with acute or convalescent COVID-19. Each CDR3 is given with its conserved first and last residue. A D gene is named only where the DNA matches it firmly. Some rows have no size entry. The others give once, few or many, or a class for an expanded clone.

cdr3_aa | cdr3_nt | j_call | v_call | d_call | clone_size
CASSFSQGRNTEAFF | TGTGCCAGCAGTTTCAGCCAGGGGCGGAACACTGAAGCTTTCTTT | TRBJ1-1 | TRBV28 | - | -
CASSRVAGMQGNIQYF | TGCGCCAGCAGTAGAGTGGCGGGGATGCAAGGAAACATTCAGTACTTC | TRBJ2-4 | TRBV5-1 | - | -
CASSHLGGVNEQFF | TGCGCCAGCAGCCATTTGGGAGGGGTTAATGAGCAGTTCTTC | TRBJ2-1 | TRBV4-1 | TRBD2 | -
CASSHHRAENQPQHF | TGCGCCAGCAGCCATCACAGGGCAGAGAATCAGCCCCAGCATTTT | TRBJ1-5 | TRBV4-1 | - | -
CASSLAGSYEQYF | TGTGCCAGCAGCTTGGCAGGATCTTACGAGCAGTACTTC | TRBJ2-7 | TRBV5-6 | - | few
CASSLSTVAKNIQYF | TGTGCCAGCAGCTTAAGCACGGTGGCCAAAAACATTCAGTACTTC | TRBJ2-4 | TRBV7-2 | - | once
CASSRAGSGTDTQYF | TGTGCCAGCAGCCGCGCCGGTTCCGGCACAGATACGCAGTATTTT | TRBJ2-3 | TRBV3-1/TRBV3-2 | - | -
CASSFAGLNEKLFF | TGTGCCAGCAGTTTTGCGGGACTGAATGAAAAACTGTTTTTT | TRBJ1-4 | TRBV27 | - | -
CASSQQGAAGNQPQHF | TGTGCCAGCAGTCAACAGGGGGCGGCGGGCAATCAGCCCCAGCATTTT | TRBJ1-5 | TRBV2 | TRBD1 | few
CASSQDQAANYGYTF | TGCGCCAGCAGCCAAGATCAGGCAGCTAACTATGGCTACACCTTC | TRBJ1-2 | TRBV4-1 | - | -
CASSRLASWNEQFF | TGTGCCAGCAGCCGACTAGCTAGTTGGAATGAGCAGTTCTTC | TRBJ2-1 | TRBV28 | TRBD2 | few
CASSLSRYNSPLHF | TGCGCCAGCAGCTTGTCCAGGTATAATTCACCCCTCCACTTT | TRBJ1-6 | TRBV5-1 | - | -
CATSLRTTGVGYTF | TGTGCCACCAGCCTTCGGACGACAGGGGTTGGCTACACCTTC | TRBJ1-2 | TRBV15 | TRBD1 | -
CASRVDGAGYGYTF | TGTGCCAGCAGGGTTGACGGTGCGGGGTATGGCTACACCTTC | TRBJ1-2 | TRBV6-6 | - | -
CASSEPTGDYGYTF | TGCGCCAGCAGTGAACCGACAGGGGACTATGGCTACACCTTC | TRBJ1-2 | TRBV10-2 | TRBD1 | -
CASSFSGTGRDTQYF | TGTGCCAGCAGCTTCTCCGGGACAGGGAGAGATACGCAGTATTTT | TRBJ2-3 | TRBV7-3 | TRBD1 | -
CAGRQHQETQYF | TGCGCCGGTCGACAGCACCAAGAGACCCAGTACTTC | TRBJ2-5 | TRBV10-1 | - | -
CASSSDRAPLDGYTF | TGTGCCAGCAGTTCAGACAGGGCTCCCCTGGATGGCTACACCTTC | TRBJ1-2 | TRBV27 | TRBD1 | few
CASSAAGNQPQHF | TGTGCCAGCAGTGCCGCCGGGAATCAGCCCCAGCATTTT | TRBJ1-5 | TRBV2 | - | few
CASSLGTSPDTQYF | TGTGCCAGCAGCTTAGGAACTAGCCCAGATACGCAGTATTTT | TRBJ2-3 | TRBV7-8 | - | -
CASSYSSRGTDTQYF | TGTGCCAGCAGTTACAGTAGCCGGGGCACAGATACGCAGTATTTT | TRBJ2-3 | TRBV6-5 | - | -
CASSLQVGTGRNYGYTF | TGTGCCAGCAGTTTACAGGTGGGGACAGGCAGAAACTATGGCTACACCTTC | TRBJ1-2 | TRBV27 | TRBD1 | few
CASSQDLHSGTGRDGYTF | TGTGCCAGCAGCCAAGATCTCCATTCCGGGACAGGGAGGGATGGCTACACCTTC | TRBJ1-2 | TRBV3-1/TRBV3-2 | TRBD1 | -
CASSVEASGGYEQYF | TGTGCCAGCAGCGTAGAAGCCAGCGGGGGCTACGAGCAGTACTTC | TRBJ2-7 | TRBV9 | TRBD2 | -
CASSDSVPDTQYF | TGTGCCAGTAGTGACAGTGTCCCAGATACGCAGTATTTT | TRBJ2-3 | TRBV19 | - | -
CASSAQGGGYGYTF | TGTGCCAGCAGCGCACAGGGGGGAGGCTATGGCTACACCTTC | TRBJ1-2 | TRBV7-2 | TRBD1 | -
CASSLVGQAFF | TGTGCCAGCAGCTTGGTTGGCCAAGCTTTCTTT | TRBJ1-1 | TRBV7-9 | - | many
CATSSSGVNYGYTF | TGTGCCACCAGCAGTTCAGGGGTTAACTATGGCTACACCTTC | TRBJ1-2 | TRBV15 | - | -
CASSLGESSYNEQFF | TGCGCCAGCAGCTTGGGCGAGAGCTCCTACAATGAGCAGTTCTTC | TRBJ2-1 | TRBV5-1 | - | -
CASSARLENREQFF | TGTGCCAGCAGCGCCCGACTGGAGAACCGTGAGCAGTTCTTC | TRBJ2-1 | TRBV5-4 | - | once
CATSDVPGQGRYF | TGTGCCACCAGTGACGTCCCGGGACAGGGTCGGTACTTC | TRBJ2-7 | TRBV24-1 | TRBD1 | -
CASSGQGGLDGYTF | TGTGCCAGCAGTGGACAGGGGGGCTTAGATGGCTACACCTTC | TRBJ1-2 | TRBV27 | TRBD1 | -
CASSPVGGTEAFF | TGTGCCAGCAGCCCAGTGGGGGGCACTGAAGCTTTCTTT | TRBJ1-1 | TRBV9 | - | -
CASSEFVAGGNEQFF | TGTGCCAGCAGTGAATTTGTAGCGGGTGGAAATGAGCAGTTCTTC | TRBJ2-1 | TRBV25-1 | TRBD2 | -
CASSLNEGYGYTF | TGTGCCAGCAGCTTGAACGAGGGCTATGGCTACACCTTC | TRBJ1-2 | TRBV5-4 | - | -
CASGRDYSSYNEQFF | TGTGCCAGCGGGCGGGACTACTCATCCTACAATGAGCAGTTCTTC | TRBJ2-1 | TRBV27 | TRBD2 | few
CASSQDGGRNQPQHF | TGTGCCAGCAGCCAAGACGGGGGGCGGAATCAGCCCCAGCATTTT | TRBJ1-5 | TRBV4-2 | - | many
CASSVSGLVREQFF | TGTGCCAGCAGCGTATCCGGACTAGTGCGTGAGCAGTTCTTC | TRBJ2-1 | TRBV9 | TRBD2 | -
CASSQDRLWGNTIYF | TGCGCCAGCAGCCAAGACAGACTTTGGGGAAACACCATATATTTT | TRBJ1-3 | TRBV4-1 | - | -
CASSEHGNLIAKNIQYF | TGTGCCAGCAGTGAACACGGGAATCTCATAGCCAAAAACATTCAGTACTTC | TRBJ2-4 | TRBV2 | - | -
CASSGGSTEAFF | TGTGCCAGCAGCGGGGGCTCCACTGAAGCTTTCTTT | TRBJ1-1 | TRBV3-1/TRBV3-2 | - | -
CSATGSYEQYF | TGCAGTGCTACAGGGTCCTACGAGCAGTACTTC | TRBJ2-7 | TRBV20-1 | - | -
CASSDGYGGSYEQYF | TGCGCCAGCAGCGATGGGTACGGGGGCTCCTACGAGCAGTACTTC | TRBJ2-7 | TRBV5-1 | - | once
CASSLEGDSNQPQHF | TGTGCCAGCAGCCTAGAGGGAGATAGCAATCAGCCCCAGCATTTT | TRBJ1-5 | TRBV6-5 | - | -
CASSLKTGPAGANVLTF | TGTGCCAGCAGCTTGAAGACAGGCCCTGCGGGGGCCAACGTCCTGACTTTC | TRBJ2-6 | TRBV5-4 | - | -
CASSIDSNQPQHF | TGTGCCAGCAGCATCGACAGTAATCAGCCCCAGCATTTT | TRBJ1-5 | TRBV6-4 | - | -